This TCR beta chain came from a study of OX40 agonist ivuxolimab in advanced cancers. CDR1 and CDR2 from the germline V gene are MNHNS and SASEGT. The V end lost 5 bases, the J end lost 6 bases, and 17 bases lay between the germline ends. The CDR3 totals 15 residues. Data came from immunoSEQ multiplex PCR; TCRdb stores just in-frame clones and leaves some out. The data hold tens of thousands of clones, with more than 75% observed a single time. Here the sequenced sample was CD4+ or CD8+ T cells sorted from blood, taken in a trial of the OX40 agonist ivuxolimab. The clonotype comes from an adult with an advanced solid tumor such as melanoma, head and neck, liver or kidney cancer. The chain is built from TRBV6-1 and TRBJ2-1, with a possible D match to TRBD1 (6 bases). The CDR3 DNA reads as TGTGCCAGCAGTTTATCAGGGGCACAGGGCAATGAGCAGTTCTTC. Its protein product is CASSLSGAQGNEQFF.